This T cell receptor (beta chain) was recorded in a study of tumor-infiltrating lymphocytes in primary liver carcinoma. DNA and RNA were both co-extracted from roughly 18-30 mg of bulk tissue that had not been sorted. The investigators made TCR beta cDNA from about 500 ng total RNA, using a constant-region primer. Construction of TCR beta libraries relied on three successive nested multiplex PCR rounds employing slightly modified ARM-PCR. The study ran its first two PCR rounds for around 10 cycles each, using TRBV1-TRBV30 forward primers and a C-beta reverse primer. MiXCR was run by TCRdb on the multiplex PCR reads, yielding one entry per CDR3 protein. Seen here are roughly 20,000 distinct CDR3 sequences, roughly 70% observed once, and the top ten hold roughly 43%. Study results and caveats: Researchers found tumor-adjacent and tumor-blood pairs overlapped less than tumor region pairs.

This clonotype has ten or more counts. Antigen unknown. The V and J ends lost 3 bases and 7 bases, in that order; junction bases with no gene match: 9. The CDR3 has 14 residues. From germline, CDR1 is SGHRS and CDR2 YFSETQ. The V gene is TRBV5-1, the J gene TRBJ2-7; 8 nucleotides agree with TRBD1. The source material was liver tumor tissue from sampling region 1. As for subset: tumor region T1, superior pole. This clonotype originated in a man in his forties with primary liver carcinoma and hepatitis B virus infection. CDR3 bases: TGCGCCAGCAGCTCCGGGCAGGGGGCTAGGGAGCAGTACTTC. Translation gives CASSSGQGAREQYF.